In this sample, the clone carrying this T cell receptor beta chain turned up once. Germline CDR1 is SNHLY and CDR2 is FYNNEI. The CDR3 contains 14 residues. V dropped 3 bases and J dropped 4 bases, with 12 bases sitting between them. The sample is drawn from a study of shared clonotypes between healthy human individuals. The overall study: The study enrolled a couple of women and a few men aged 18 to 49. There were three CD4 naive, three CD4 memory, two CD8 naive and one CD8 memory plates per donor.

Original methodology: Filtering differed because ImmunoSEQ produced junction-only sequences that carried no quality scores. Method: immunoSEQ multiplex PCR; TCRdb's copy keeps in-frame clones and lacks some. That table supplies the V and J calls and clone size; D and trimming were determined from the DNA. The data show more than 2 million clones, 95% seen once. Sequencing input: naive CD4+ T cells sorted from blood. Subset defined: CD45RA+ positively selected. The genes are TRBV2 and TRBJ2-5; possible D gene TRBD2, 6 bases. The sequence was obtained from a man between 18 and 29 years old in good health. The CDR3: CASSDSAGSETQYF. The CDR3 nucleotides are TGTGCCAGCAGTGACTCGGCGGGGTCAGAGACCCAGTACTTC.